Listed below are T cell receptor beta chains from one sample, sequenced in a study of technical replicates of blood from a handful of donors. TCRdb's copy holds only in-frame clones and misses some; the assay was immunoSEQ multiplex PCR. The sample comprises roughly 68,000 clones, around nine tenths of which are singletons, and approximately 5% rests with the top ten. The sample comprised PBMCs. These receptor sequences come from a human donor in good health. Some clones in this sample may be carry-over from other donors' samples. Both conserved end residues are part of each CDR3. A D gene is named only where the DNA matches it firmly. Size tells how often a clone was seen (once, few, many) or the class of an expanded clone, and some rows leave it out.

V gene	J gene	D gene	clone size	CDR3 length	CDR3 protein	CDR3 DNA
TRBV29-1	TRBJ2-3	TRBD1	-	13	CSLRQGTTDTQYF	TGCAGCTTAAGACAGGGCACCACAGATACGCAGTATTTT
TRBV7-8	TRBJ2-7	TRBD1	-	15	CASSSFWTGGYEQYF	TGTGCCAGCAGTTCTTTTTGGACAGGGGGCTACGAGCAGTACTTC
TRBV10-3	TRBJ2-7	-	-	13	CAISENPSDEQYF	TGTGCCATCAGTGAGAATCCTAGCGACGAGCAGTACTTC
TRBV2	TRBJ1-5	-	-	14	CASSEGSSNQPQHF	TGTGCCAGCAGTGAAGGTTCGAGCAATCAGCCCCAGCATTTT
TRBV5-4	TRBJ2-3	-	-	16	CASSRVPGLGTDTQYF	TGTGCCAGCAGCCGTGTTCCAGGACTTGGCACAGATACGCAGTATTTT
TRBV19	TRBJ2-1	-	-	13	CASTSTVYNEQFF	TGTGCCAGTACTTCAACAGTGTACAATGAGCAGTTCTTC
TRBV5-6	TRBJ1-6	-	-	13	CASRSGFNSPLHF	TGTGCCAGCAGATCCGGGTTTAATTCACCCCTCCACTTT
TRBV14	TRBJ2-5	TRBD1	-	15	CASSPFQGAQETQYF	TGTGCCAGCAGCCCATTCCAGGGGGCCCAAGAGACCCAGTACTTC
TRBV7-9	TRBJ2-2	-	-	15	CASSPDKPNTGELFF	TGTGCCAGCAGCCCGGACAAGCCGAACACCGGGGAGCTGTTTTTT
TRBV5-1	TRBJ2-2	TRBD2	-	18	CASSTGLAGHSNTGELFF	TGCGCCAGCAGCACGGGACTAGCGGGTCACTCGAACACCGGGGAGCTGTTTTTT
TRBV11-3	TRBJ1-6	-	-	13	CASSLDPLSPLHF	TGTGCCAGCAGCTTAGATCCTTTATCACCCCTCCACTTT
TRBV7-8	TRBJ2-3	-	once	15	CASSLDQVSTDTQYF	TGTGCCAGCAGCTTAGACCAGGTTAGCACAGATACGCAGTATTTT
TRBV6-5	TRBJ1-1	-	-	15	CASSYSAGRRQEAFF	TGTGCCAGCAGTTACTCGGCAGGGAGGCGGCAGGAAGCTTTCTTT
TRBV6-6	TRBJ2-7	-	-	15	CASSYDRGPSYEQYF	TGTGCCAGCAGTTACGATAGGGGCCCCTCCTACGAGCAGTACTTC
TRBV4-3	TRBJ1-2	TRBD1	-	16	CASSQDDRDRVRGYTF	TGCGCCAGCAGCCAGGACGACCGGGACAGGGTTCGAGGCTACACCTTC
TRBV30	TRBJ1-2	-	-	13	CAWSPGIFYGYTF	TGTGCCTGGAGTCCCGGGATTTTCTATGGCTACACCTTC
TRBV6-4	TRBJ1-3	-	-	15	CASSGTDRSGNTIYF	TGTGCCAGCAGTGGGACAGACCGCTCTGGAAACACCATATATTTT
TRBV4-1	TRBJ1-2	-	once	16	CASSPTGMEANYGYTF	TGCGCCAGCAGCCCGACGGGAATGGAGGCTAACTATGGCTACACCTTC
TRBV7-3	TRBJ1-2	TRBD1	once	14	CASSLTGQGRGYTF	TGTGCCAGCAGCTTAACCGGACAGGGACGGGGCTACACCTTC
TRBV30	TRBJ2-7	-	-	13	CAWRPRGFYEQYF	TGTGCCTGGAGGCCCCGGGGGTTCTACGAGCAGTACTTC
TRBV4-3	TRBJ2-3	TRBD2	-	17	CASSQDGVAGELDTQYF	TGCGCCAGCAGCCAAGATGGGGTAGCGGGAGAATTAGATACGCAGTATTTT
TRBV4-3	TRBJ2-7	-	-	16	CASSQVLASPSYEQYF	TGCGCCAGCAGCCAAGTGTTAGCTAGCCCCTCCTACGAGCAGTACTTC
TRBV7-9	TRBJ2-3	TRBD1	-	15	CASSLGQGAGDTQYF	TGTGCCAGCAGCTTAGGGCAGGGGGCCGGAGATACGCAGTATTTT
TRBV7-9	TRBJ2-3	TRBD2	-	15	CASSLAAGGIDTQYF	TGTGCCAGCAGCTTAGCAGCGGGAGGCATAGATACGCAGTATTTT
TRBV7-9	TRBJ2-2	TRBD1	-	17	CASSLSSGQTYTGELFF	TGTGCCAGCAGCTTGTCCTCGGGACAGACCTACACCGGGGAGCTGTTTTTT
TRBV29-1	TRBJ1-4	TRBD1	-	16	CSVEPYRGGTNEKLFF	TGCAGCGTTGAACCTTACAGGGGGGGAACTAATGAAAAACTGTTTTTT
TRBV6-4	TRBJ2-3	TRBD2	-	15	CASSEVAGAAGTQYF	TGTGCCAGCAGTGAAGTAGCGGGGGCGGCAGGGACGCAGTATTTT
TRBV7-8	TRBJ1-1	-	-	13	CASSPRTGTEAFF	TGTGCCAGCAGCCCTCGCACGGGAACTGAAGCTTTCTTT
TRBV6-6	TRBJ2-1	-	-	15	CATQGAGGPDNEQFF	TGTGCCACTCAGGGGGCGGGAGGGCCGGACAATGAGCAGTTCTTC
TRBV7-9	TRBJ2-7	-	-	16	CASSSVGGPSSYEQYF	TGTGCCAGCAGCTCGGTGGGGGGGCCGAGCTCCTACGAGCAGTACTTC
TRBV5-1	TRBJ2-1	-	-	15	CASSLDRVNYNEQFF	TGCGCCAGCAGCTTGGACAGGGTAAACTACAATGAGCAGTTCTTC
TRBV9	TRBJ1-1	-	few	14	CASSVEGGDTEAFF	TGTGCCAGCAGCGTAGAGGGAGGGGACACTGAAGCTTTCTTT
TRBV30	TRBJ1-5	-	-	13	CAWSTADNQPQHF	TGTGCCTGGAGTACCGCGGACAATCAGCCCCAGCATTTT
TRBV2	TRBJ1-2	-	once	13	CASSGTGRYGYTF	TGTGCCAGCAGTGGGACTGGGCGCTATGGCTACACCTTC
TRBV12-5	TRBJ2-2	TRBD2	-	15	CASGSGLAATGELFF	TGTGCTAGTGGTTCCGGACTAGCGGCCACCGGGGAGCTGTTTTTT
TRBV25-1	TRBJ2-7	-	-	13	CASSHHGHYEQYF	TGTGCCAGCAGCCATCACGGTCACTACGAGCAGTACTTC
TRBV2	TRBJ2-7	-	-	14	CASNRPSVSYEQYF	TGTGCCAGCAATCGGCCTAGCGTCTCCTACGAGCAGTACTTC
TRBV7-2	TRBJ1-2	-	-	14	CASSLAGSARGYTF	TGTGCCAGCAGCTTAGCGGGCTCTGCTCGAGGCTACACCTTC
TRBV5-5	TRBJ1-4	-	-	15	CASRLQGRANEKLFF	TGTGCCAGCAGGCTACAGGGTAGGGCTAATGAAAAACTGTTTTTT
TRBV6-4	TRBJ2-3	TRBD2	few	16	CASSPESGGSSDTQYF	TGTGCCAGCAGTCCCGAAAGCGGGGGTTCCTCAGATACGCAGTATTTT
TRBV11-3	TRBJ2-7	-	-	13	CASSLGQRYEQYF	TGTGCCAGCAGCTTAGGGCAGCGTTACGAGCAGTACTTC
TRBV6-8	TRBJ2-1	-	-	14	CASSYWAQNNEQFF	TGTGCCAGCAGTTACTGGGCCCAAAACAATGAGCAGTTCTTC
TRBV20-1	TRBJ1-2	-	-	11	CSARTVYGYTF	TGCAGTGCGCGGACAGTCTATGGCTACACCTTC
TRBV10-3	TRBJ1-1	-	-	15	CAISETDAEGTEAFF	TGTGCCATCAGTGAGACGGACGCGGAGGGCACTGAAGCTTTCTTT
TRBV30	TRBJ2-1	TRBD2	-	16	CAWSPSSGIEVGEQFF	TGTGCCTGGAGTCCATCCAGCGGGATAGAGGTAGGTGAGCAGTTCTTC
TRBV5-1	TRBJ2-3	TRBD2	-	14	CASGAGDLTDTQYF	TGCGCCAGCGGGGCGGGGGATCTCACAGATACGCAGTATTTT
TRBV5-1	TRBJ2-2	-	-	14	CASREQSNTGELFF	TGCGCCAGCAGAGAACAGTCGAACACCGGGGAGCTGTTTTTT
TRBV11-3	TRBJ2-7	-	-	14	CASSPGDISHEQYF	TGTGCCAGCAGCCCAGGGGACATTTCCCACGAGCAGTACTTC
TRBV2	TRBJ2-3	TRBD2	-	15	CASSEVGGGTDTQYF	TGTGCCAGCAGTGAAGTGGGGGGGGGCACAGATACGCAGTATTTT
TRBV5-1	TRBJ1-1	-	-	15	CASTPGGGLDTEAFF	TGCGCCAGCACCCCTGGCGGGGGGCTGGACACTGAAGCTTTCTTT
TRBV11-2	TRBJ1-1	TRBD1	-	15	CASSSVRGLGTEAFF	TGTGCCAGCAGCTCGGTCAGGGGGCTCGGTACTGAAGCTTTCTTT
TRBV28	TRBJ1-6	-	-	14	CASSLLNRNSPLHF	TGTGCCAGCAGTTTACTTAACAGGAATTCACCCCTCCACTTT
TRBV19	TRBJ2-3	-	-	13	CASSSELPDTQYF	TGTGCCAGTAGTAGCGAATTACCGGATACGCAGTATTTT